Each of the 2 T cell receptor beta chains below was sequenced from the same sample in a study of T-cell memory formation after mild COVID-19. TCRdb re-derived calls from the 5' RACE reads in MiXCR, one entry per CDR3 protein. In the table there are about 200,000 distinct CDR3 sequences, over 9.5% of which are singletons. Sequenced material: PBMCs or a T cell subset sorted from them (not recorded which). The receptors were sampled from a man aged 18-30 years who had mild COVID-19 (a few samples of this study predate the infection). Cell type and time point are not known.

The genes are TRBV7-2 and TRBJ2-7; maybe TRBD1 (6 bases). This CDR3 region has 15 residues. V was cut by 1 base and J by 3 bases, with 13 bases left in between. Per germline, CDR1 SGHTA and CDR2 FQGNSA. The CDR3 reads CASSLETGKIYEQYF. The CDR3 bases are TGTGCCAGCAGCTTAGAAACAGGGAAGATCTACGAGCAGTACTTC.

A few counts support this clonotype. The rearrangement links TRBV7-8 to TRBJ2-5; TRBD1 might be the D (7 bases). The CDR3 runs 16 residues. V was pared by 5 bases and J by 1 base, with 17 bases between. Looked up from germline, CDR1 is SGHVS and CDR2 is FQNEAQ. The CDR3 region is CASSLPIQGGQETQYF. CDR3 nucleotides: TGTGCCAGCAGCCTCCCCATTCAGGGGGGCCAAGAGACCCAGTACTTC.